One and the same sample provided the 10 T cell receptor beta chains below, sequenced in a study of blood T cell repertoires in COVID-19. Sequencing was performed with immunoSEQ multiplex PCR; in TCRdb, only in-frame clones are kept and a portion is missing. The table lists around 420,000 clones, roughly 90% of them singletons. Specimen: PBMCs or T cells enriched from blood (not recorded which). These receptors all come from a woman aged 35 to 49 with acute COVID-19.

J is TRBJ2-7 and V is TRBV28, with 7 bases aligning to TRBD2. J lost 1 base, V lost 11 bases, and 17 bases had no gene match. This CDR3 has 16 residues. Germline-derived CDR1 and CDR2 are MDHEN and SYDVKM. The CDR3 nucleotides read TGTGCCGTGGGGGGGAGTCGGGGAGGTACGTCCTACGAGCAGTACTTC. Translated: CAVGGSRGGTSYEQYF. Using reference TRBV28 and TRBJ2-7 for the parts outside the CDR3, the full variable domain is DVKVTQSSRYLVKRTGEKVFLECVQDMDHENMFWYRQDPGLGLRLIYFSYDVKMKEKGDIPEGYSVSREKKERFSLILESASTNQTSMYLCAVGGSRGGTSYEQYFGPGTRLTVT.

The rearrangement uses TRBV30 and TRBJ2-7; D possibly corresponds to TRBD2 (6 bases). This CDR3 region has 14 residues. Germline V gives CDR1 GTSNPN, CDR2 SVGIG (reference sequence). With 0 bases removed from V and 7 bases from J, the gap between germline ends came to 16 bases. CDR3 sequence: CAWSVGVAGGEQYF. In DNA form, the CDR3 reads TGTGCCTGGAGTGTTGGCGTCGCTGGGGGGGAGCAGTACTTC.

V is TRBV24-1 and J is TRBJ1-5; 7 bases fit TRBD1. With V trimmed by 0 bases and J by 4 bases, 2 bases remained unmatched. Germline V gene sequence: CDR1 KGHDR, CDR2 SFDVKD. The CDR3 covers 15 residues. The CDR3 here is CATSDLYRGNQPQHF. As DNA, the CDR3 is TGTGCCACCAGTGATTTGTACAGGGGAAATCAGCCCCAGCATTTT.

The chain couples TRBV13 to TRBJ1-2, with TRBD1 as a possible D gene (6 bases). The CDR3 contains 14 residues. CDR1 and CDR2 (germline): PRHDT, FYEKMQ (reference sequence). V was clipped by 0 bases and J by 6 bases, with 11 bases between them. This CDR3 reads CASSLGRRGNGYTF. The CDR3 region has the DNA TGTGCCAGCAGCTTAGGCCGCAGGGGAAATGGCTACACCTTC.

This chain joins TRBV25-1 and TRBJ2-7; D gene ambiguous. From germline, CDR1 is MGHDK and CDR2 SYGVNS. The germline V and J ends were trimmed by 6 bases and 3 bases, with 6 bases remaining between them. CDR3 length: 11 amino acids. The CDR3 DNA reads TGTGCCAGCAGCGTTATCTACGAGCAGTACTTC. Translated: CASSVIYEQYF.

This clone is a singleton in its sample. The chain carries TRBV19 and TRBJ2-7, with 11 bases identical to TRBD2. Germline V gene lookup returns CDR1 LNHDA and CDR2 SQIVND (reference sequence). The CDR3 runs 16 residues. V dropped 5 bases and J dropped 2; count of bases not matched to a gene: 8. CDR3 in DNA: TGTGCCAGTAGTTCCTTAGCGGGGGGGTTCCCCTACGAGCAGTACTTC. This sequence encodes CASSSLAGGFPYEQYF.

CDR3 DNA sequence: TGTGCCAGCAGCCAAGAACCCAGGGCGCTGGAGGAAGCTTTCTTT. Translated: CASSQEPRALEEAFF. The V and J genes are TRBV4-2 and TRBJ1-1; maybe TRBD1 (5 bases). The CDR3 spans 15 residues. The V gene lost 0 bases and the J gene lost 8 bases, with 16 bases spanning the gap. Germline CDR1 LGHNA, CDR2 YNFKEQ.

The chain joins TRBV5-6 to TRBJ1-3, with D tentatively TRBD1 (5 bases). The V gene lost 4 bases and the J gene lost 0 bases, with 14 bases spanning the gap. Germline-derived CDR1 and CDR2 are SGHDT and YYEEEE. The CDR3 is 16 residues long. The CDR3 DNA follows: TGTGCCAGCAGCGTGGGACTGCCCCTCTCTGGAAACACCATATATTTT. Translated: CASSVGLPLSGNTIYF.

The chain joins TRBV6-6 to TRBJ1-2, with D possibly TRBD1 on 6 matching bases. CDR1 is MNHNY and CDR2 is SVGAGI in the germline V gene (reference sequence). Trimming shortened V by 8 bases and J by 2 bases, and 18 bases separated the two germline ends. This CDR3 comprises 15 residues. Written as DNA, the CDR3 is TGTGCCAGCCCAAGTCAGGGGTCCCGAAACTATGGCTACACCTTC. It specifies CASPSQGSRNYGYTF.

This rearrangement joins TRBV4-1 to TRBJ1-6; D unresolved. Looked up from germline, CDR1 is MGHRA and CDR2 is YSYEKL. This CDR3 is 15 amino acids long. Trimming stripped 5 bases from V and 0 bases from J, with 8 bases between. The CDR3 loop is CASSMGSSYNSPLHF. The CDR3 region has the DNA TGCGCCAGCAGCATGGGCAGCTCCTATAATTCACCCCTCCACTTT.